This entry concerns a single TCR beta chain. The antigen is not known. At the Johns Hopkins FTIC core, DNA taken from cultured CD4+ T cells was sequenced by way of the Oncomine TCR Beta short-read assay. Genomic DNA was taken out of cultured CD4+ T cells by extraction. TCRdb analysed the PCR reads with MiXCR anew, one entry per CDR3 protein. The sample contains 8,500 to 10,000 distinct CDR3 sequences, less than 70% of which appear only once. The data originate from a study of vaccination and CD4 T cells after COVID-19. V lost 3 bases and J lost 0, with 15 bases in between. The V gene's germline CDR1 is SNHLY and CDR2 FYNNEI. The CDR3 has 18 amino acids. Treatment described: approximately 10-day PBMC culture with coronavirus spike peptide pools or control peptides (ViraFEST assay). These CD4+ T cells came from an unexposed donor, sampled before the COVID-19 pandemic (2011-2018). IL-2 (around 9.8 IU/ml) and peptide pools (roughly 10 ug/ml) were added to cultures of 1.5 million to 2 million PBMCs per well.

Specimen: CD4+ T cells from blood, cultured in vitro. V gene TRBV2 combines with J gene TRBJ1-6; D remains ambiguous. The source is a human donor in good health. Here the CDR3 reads CASSDLGRPRSYNSPLHF. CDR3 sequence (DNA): TGTGCCAGCAGTGACCTCGGACGGCCCCGCTCCTATAATTCACCCCTCCACTTT.